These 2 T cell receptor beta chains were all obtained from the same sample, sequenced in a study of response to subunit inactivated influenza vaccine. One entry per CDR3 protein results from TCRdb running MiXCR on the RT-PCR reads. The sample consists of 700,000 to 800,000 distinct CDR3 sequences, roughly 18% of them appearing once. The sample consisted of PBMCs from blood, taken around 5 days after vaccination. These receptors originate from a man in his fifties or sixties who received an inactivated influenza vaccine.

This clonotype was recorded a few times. DNA for the CDR3: TGTGCCACCAGCAGAGATTCAGGGGCCGGAAGATCCTATGGCTACACCTTC. Translating it yields CATSRDSGAGRSYGYTF. The genes are TRBV15 and TRBJ1-2, with D perhaps TRBD1 (6 bases). The CDR3 runs 17 residues. Per the germline V gene, CDR1 is LNHNV and CDR2 is YYDKDF (reference sequence). The V and J ends lost 0 bases and 4 bases respectively, with 18 bases between them.

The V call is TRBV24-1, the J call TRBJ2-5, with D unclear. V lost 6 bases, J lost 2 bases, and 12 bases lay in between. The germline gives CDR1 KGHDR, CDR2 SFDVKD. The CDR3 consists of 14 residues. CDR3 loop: CATSSHAVQETQYF. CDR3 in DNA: TGTGCCACCAGTTCCCACGCAGTACAAGAGACCCAGTACTTC.